The entry that follows covers one TCR beta chain sequence. Its antigen is currently not known. It has no much larger one-base neighbor in the sample; base qualities were not kept. The data were taken from a study of OX40 agonist ivuxolimab in advanced cancers. Some background on the complete study: Ivuxolimab was a fully human IgG2 agonistic monoclonal antibody targeting the costimulatory receptor OX40 (CD134). Intravenous ivuxolimab was administered to patients every 2 weeks at six dose levels: 0.01, 0.1, 0.3, 1.5, 3 and 10 mg/kg. Of the approximately 54 dose-escalation patients, hepatocellular carcinoma was present in roughly 19, melanoma in about 15, renal cell carcinoma in 9 and head and neck cancer in 9. In the dose-escalation cohort, more than 75% of patients were male, and the mean age was approximately 60 years, with a range of about 23 to 85. Prior anti-PD-1, anti-PD-L1 or anti-CTLA-4 therapy was permitted, and 30% to 45% of dose-escalation patients had received checkpoint inhibitors. Partial responses occurred in three dose-escalation patients, of whom one had hepatocellular carcinoma and two had cutaneous melanoma. The purpose of peripheral TCRbeta sequencing was to test whether ivuxolimab changed TCR sequence diversity and led to clonal T-cell expansion. The paper covers the monotherapy dose-escalation part of the phase I ivuxolimab trial, which included N of about 56 patients.

CDR1 SGHRS and CDR2 YFSETQ were looked up in the germline V gene. The CDR3 runs 13 amino acids, cysteine and phenylalanine included. Kept here is only the CDR3 DNA, which spans 39 bases and is read in frame from base 1. Patients with a history of autoimmune disease or receiving systemic immunosuppression were excluded from the trial. Peripheral blood for TCR sequencing was collected from all dose cohorts at baseline, on cycle 4 day 1, and on cycle 7 day 1. Samples came from an open-label, multicenter, first-in-human phase I dose-escalation trial of ivuxolimab. Adults with locally advanced or metastatic head and neck squamous cell, hepatocellular, melanoma or renal cell carcinoma were enrolled in the trial. Before TCR sequencing, CD4+ and CD8+ T cells were separately sorted from peripheral blood. Beyond this particular receptor, the publication reports: At doses of 0.1 to 3.0 mg/kg, clonal expansion of both CD4+ and CD8+ T cells in blood was seen between baseline and week 6. Partial responders in the 0.1-3.0 mg/kg groups had among the lowest normalized peripheral clonal expansion, especially among CD8+ T cells. The antigen specificity of the peripheral T cells that underwent clonal expansion was not determined. Low levels of normalized T-cell clonal expansion were also shown by some nonresponding patients. After ivuxolimab, CD8+ T cells had more expanded clones than CD4+ T cells on average.

For sequencing of the TCRbeta CDR3 region, genomic DNA was extracted from the sorted cells. TCRbeta CDR3 regions were sequenced using the immunoSEQ Assay. The immuneACCESS repertoire file appears here via TCRdb, limited to in-frame rearrangements. These files lack a portion of the clones; in checked studies, under half of the deficit traces to unresolved V genes, and the cause of the others is not known. The sample profile shows over 9,500 clones; about three quarters of them were found once. The ten largest clonotypes hold roughly 15% of the sample. The chain links TRBV5-1 with TRBJ2-5; TRBD1 is possibly the D segment (6 matching bases). The J call may be wrong; the DNA end is better matched by TRBJ2-7. This TCR was sampled from an adult with an advanced solid tumor such as melanoma, head and neck, liver or kidney cancer. Sequences were derived from CD4+ or CD8+ T cells sorted from blood, sampled in a trial of the OX40 agonist ivuxolimab. CDR3 reads: CASSLFTGREQYF. The DNA sequence reads TGCGCCAGCAGCTTGTTTACAGGGCGCGAGCAGTACTTC.